The T cell receptor (beta chain) described here comes from a study of shared clonotypes between healthy human individuals. The wider study: With ages of 18 to 49, the donors were a couple of women and a few men. Findings of the study overall: Several donors held 5% to 5.5% of naive CD4 clonotypes in common. Among donors, sharing of clonotypes was expected to be affected by sequencing depth.

The method was immunoSEQ multiplex PCR; TCRdb's version includes in-frame clones alone and lacks a portion of them. The data contain approximately 1.4 million clones, 95% to 99% of them singletons. The V gene end was trimmed by 1 base and the J gene end by 5 bases; junction bases not matched to a gene: 12. The CDR3 is 17 residues long. Germline V lookup: CDR1 SGHNT, CDR2 YYREEE (reference sequence). Regarding this clone: The target antigen is unknown.

This chain joins TRBV5-4 and TRBJ2-5, with TRBD1 identical over 9 bases. This TCR derives from a man younger than 45 in good health. Sequenced sample: naive CD4+ T cells sorted from blood. Stated subset: CD45RA+ positively selected. The CDR3 DNA follows: TGTGCCAGCAGCTTGAAAACCGGGACAGGGAGTTTGGAGACCCAGTACTTC. Protein product: CASSLKTGTGSLETQYF.